This TCR beta chain was sequenced during a study of shared clonotypes between healthy human individuals. Study overall: The donor pool was made up of two women and three men aged 18 to 49. Per-donor plates numbered three CD4 naive, three CD4 memory, two CD8 naive and one CD8 memory.

Study-wide results and caveats: The donor pool, a small one, limited the genetic and exposure-history diversity represented. Among the subsets, naive ones generally showed larger estimated richness than memory ones.

Sequencing was performed with immunoSEQ multiplex PCR; in TCRdb, only in-frame clones are kept and a portion is missing. The sample contains about 1.5 million clones, 98% of which appear only once. Trimming left V 8 bases short and J 9 bases short, with 17 bases between. In germline, CDR1 is LNHDA, CDR2 SQIVND (reference sequence). The CDR3 totals 13 residues. Notes on this clone: Its matching antigen is unknown.

This sequence was found in a man aged 30-40 years in good health. Sequencing was done on a sample of naive CD4+ T cells sorted from blood. The subset was: CD45RA+ positively selected. The rearrangement uses TRBV19 and TRBJ1-5; D may be TRBD1 (6 bases). The CDR3 reads CASRDMGVRPQHF. The CDR3, as DNA: TGTGCCAGTCGGGACATGGGGGTAAGGCCCCAGCATTTT.